Detailed here is one TCR beta chain. Its specificity is not known. This entry comes from a study of T cell repertoires in cytomegalovirus infection. Points from the study as a whole: Ex vivo, HLA-C-restricted CMV-specific TCR beta clonotypes prevailed over the rest of the response.

Via MiXCR, TCRdb re-called the reads, giving one row per CDR3 protein. The sample has about 900,000 distinct CDR3 sequences, less than 35% seen once; the top ten hold about 14%. CDR1 is SGHVT, CDR2 SQSDAQ, per germline. This CDR3 has 16 amino acids. Deletions cut 2 bases from V and 4 bases from J, with 17 bases between. This sequence joins TRBV7-4 and TRBJ1-1; weak D call: TRBD1 (5 bases). The sequencing here drew on cultured CD8+ T cells from PBMCs, taken from culture after CMV antigen stimulation. This TCR derives from a human donor in good health (CMV status not recorded). Some clones in this sample may be carry-over from other donors' samples. The CDR3 spells CASSLTTEGSVTEAFF. Here the CDR3 DNA reads TGTGCCAGCAGCTTAACGACAGAGGGGTCAGTCACTGAAGCTTTCTTT.